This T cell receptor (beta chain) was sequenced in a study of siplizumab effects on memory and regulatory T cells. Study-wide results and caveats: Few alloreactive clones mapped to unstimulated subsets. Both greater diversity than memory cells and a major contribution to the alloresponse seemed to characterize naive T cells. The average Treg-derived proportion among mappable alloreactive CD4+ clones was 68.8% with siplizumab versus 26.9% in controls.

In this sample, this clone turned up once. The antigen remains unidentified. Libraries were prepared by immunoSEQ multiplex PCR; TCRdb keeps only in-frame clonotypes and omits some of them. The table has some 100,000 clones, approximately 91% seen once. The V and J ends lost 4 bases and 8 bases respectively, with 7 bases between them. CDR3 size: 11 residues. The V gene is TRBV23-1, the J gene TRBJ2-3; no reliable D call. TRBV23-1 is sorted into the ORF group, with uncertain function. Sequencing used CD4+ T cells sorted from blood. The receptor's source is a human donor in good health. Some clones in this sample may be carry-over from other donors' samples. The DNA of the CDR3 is TGCGCCAGCAGTCGAATTTCTACGCAGTATTTT. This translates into CASSRISTQYF.